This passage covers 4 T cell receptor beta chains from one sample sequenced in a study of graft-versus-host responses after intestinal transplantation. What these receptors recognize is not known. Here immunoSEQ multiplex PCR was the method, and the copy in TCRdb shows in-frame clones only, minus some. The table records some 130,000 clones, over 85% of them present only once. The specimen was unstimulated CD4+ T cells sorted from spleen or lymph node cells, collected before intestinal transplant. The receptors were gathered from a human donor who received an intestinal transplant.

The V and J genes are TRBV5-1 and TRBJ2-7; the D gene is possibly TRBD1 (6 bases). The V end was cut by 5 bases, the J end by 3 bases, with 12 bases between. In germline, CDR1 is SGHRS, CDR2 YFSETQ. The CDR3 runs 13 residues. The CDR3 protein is CASRALQGYEQYF. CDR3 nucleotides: TGCGCCAGCAGGGCACTACAGGGCTACGAGCAGTACTTC.

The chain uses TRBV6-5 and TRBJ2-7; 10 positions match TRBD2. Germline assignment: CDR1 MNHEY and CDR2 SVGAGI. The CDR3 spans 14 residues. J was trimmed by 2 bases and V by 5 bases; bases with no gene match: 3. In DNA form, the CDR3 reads TGTGCCAGCAGTCTAGCGGGGGTGGCCTACGAGCAGTACTTC. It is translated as CASSLAGVAYEQYF.

CDR3 sequence reads: CASSVGRTADYGYTF. CDR3 nucleotide sequence: TGTGCCAGCAGCGTAGGGAGGACAGCCGACTATGGCTACACCTTC. This rearrangement joins TRBV9 to TRBJ1-2, with D maybe TRBD1 (6 bases). V was clipped by 0 bases and J by 3 bases, with 12 bases between them. Looked up from germline, CDR1 is SGDLS and CDR2 is YYNGEE. The CDR3 loop spans 15 amino acids.

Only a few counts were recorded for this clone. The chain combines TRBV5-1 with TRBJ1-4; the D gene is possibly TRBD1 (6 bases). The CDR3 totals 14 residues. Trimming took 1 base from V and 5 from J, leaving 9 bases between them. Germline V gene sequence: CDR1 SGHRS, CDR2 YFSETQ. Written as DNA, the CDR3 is TGCGCCAGCAGCTTGACAGGGCAGAATGAAAAACTGTTTTTT. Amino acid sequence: CASSLTGQNEKLFF.